A single sample is the source of the 27 T cell receptor beta chains below, sequenced in a study of cytomegalovirus exposure and HLA in healthy donors. The data were produced by immunoSEQ multiplex PCR, yet TCRdb's version contains in-frame clones alone and is incomplete. The table shows tens of thousands of clones, with approximately 95% occurring only once. Specimen: PBMCs. The receptors were sampled from a woman aged 18-29 years in good health and CMV-seropositive.

CDR3 DNA: TGTGCCAGCAGTGAACAGGGGTATACGCAGTATTTT. Amino acids: CASSEQGYTQYF. This sequence joins TRBV25-1 and TRBJ2-3, with D perhaps matching TRBD1 (6 bases). The CDR3 has 12 residues. Per the germline V gene, CDR1 is MGHDK and CDR2 is SYGVNS. V lost 2 bases to trimming and J lost 7 bases, with 7 bases between them.

V gene TRBV6-6 combines with J gene TRBJ2-6, with 9 bases fitting TRBD1. Germline V CDR1 and CDR2: MNHNY, SVGAGI (reference sequence). The trim removed 6 bases at V and 2 bases at J, leaving 5 bases unmatched. The CDR3 extends over 16 amino acids. The CDR3: CASRSQGAAGANVLTF. The CDR3 region has the DNA TGTGCCAGCAGATCACAGGGGGCGGCTGGGGCCAACGTCCTGACTTTC.

The V and J genes are TRBV2 and TRBJ2-5; 11 bases line up with TRBD2. The CDR3 runs to 15 residues. Unmatched junction bases numbered 7, after V lost 5 bases and J lost 5 bases. CDR1 is SNHLY and CDR2 is FYNNEI in the germline V gene. The CDR3 is CASSRDSGGAETQYF. The CDR3 region has the DNA TGTGCCAGCAGTAGGGATAGCGGGGGGGCTGAGACCCAGTACTTC.

This clone is a singleton in its sample. V gene TRBV13 combines with J gene TRBJ1-2, with D maybe TRBD1 (6 bases). The CDR3 consists of 14 residues. Trimming pared 2 bases from V and 5 bases from J, leaving 12 bases between. Germline assignment: CDR1 PRHDT and CDR2 FYEKMQ (reference sequence). This chain's CDR3 is CASSLFPGVYGYTF. The CDR3 DNA reads as TGTGCCAGCAGCTTATTTCCAGGGGTTTATGGCTACACCTTC.

The chain recombines TRBV11-2 with TRBJ1-1; D remains ambiguous. Germline V lookup: CDR1 SGHAT, CDR2 FQNNGV. The CDR3 totals 12 residues. V was trimmed by 2 bases and J by 5 bases, leaving 6 bases between them. CDR3 coding DNA: TGTGCCAGCAGCTTAAAGCCGACTGAAGCTTTCTTT. Protein: CASSLKPTEAFF.

V usage is TRBV20-1 and J usage is TRBJ1-2; no reliable D call. CDR1 and CDR2 from the germline V gene are DFQATT and SNEGSKA (reference sequence). CDR3 size: 11 residues. The V and J ends lost 6 bases and 6 bases respectively, with 11 bases between them. This CDR3 is CSARVQHGYTF. In DNA form, the CDR3 reads TGCAGTGCGAGGGTGCAGCATGGCTACACCTTC.

The chain uses TRBV30 and TRBJ1-4; D perhaps matches TRBD1 (5 bases). Germline V CDR1 and CDR2: GTSNPN, SVGIG (reference sequence). The CDR3 spans 11 residues. V was clipped by 5 bases and J by 10 bases, with 11 bases between them. The CDR3 region is CAWGPQGKLFF. For the CDR3, the DNA is TGTGCCTGGGGGCCTCAGGGAAAACTGTTTTTT. The entire variable domain, with the rest obtained from reference TRBV30 and TRBJ1-4, is as follows: SQTIHQWPATLVQPVGSPLSLECTVEGTSNPNLYWYRQAAGRGLQLLFYSVGIGQISSEVPQNLSASRPQDRQFILSSKKLLLSDSGFYLCAWGPQGKLFFGSGTQLSVL.

V is TRBV2 and J is TRBJ1-4; the D is unclear. Germline values: CDR1 SNHLY, CDR2 FYNNEI. This CDR3 is 10 amino acids long. Trimming removed 8 bases at V and 10 bases at J, with 8 bases between. The CDR3 sequence: CASGSGKLFF. In nucleotides, the CDR3 is TGTGCCAGCGGGAGCGGAAAACTGTTTTTT.

The chain couples TRBV19 to TRBJ2-6; the D is unclear. This CDR3 is built from 15 residues. CDR1 is LNHDA and CDR2 is SQIVND in the germline V gene (reference sequence). The V gene lost 5 bases and the J gene lost 0 bases, with 8 bases spanning the gap. For the CDR3, the DNA is TGTGCCAGTAGTGCGGTCGACTCTGGGGCCAACGTCCTGACTTTC. It yields the protein CASSAVDSGANVLTF.

The gene calls are TRBV28 and TRBJ2-4; 7 positions match TRBD1. This CDR3 has 15 residues. Trimming took 2 bases from V and 6 from J; bases not matched to a gene: 7. From germline, CDR1 is MDHEN and CDR2 SYDVKM. The CDR3 DNA reads as TGTGCCAGCAGTTTAGGGACAGTAAAGCTAAACATTCAGTACTTC. This encodes CASSLGTVKLNIQYF. The complete variable domain, with remaining parts taken from reference TRBV28 and TRBJ2-4, reads DVKVTQSSRYLVKRTGEKVFLECVQDMDHENMFWYRQDPGLGLRLIYFSYDVKMKEKGDIPEGYSVSREKKERFSLILESASTNQTSMYLCASSLGTVKLNIQYFGAGTRLSVL.

This rearrangement joins TRBV29-1 to TRBJ2-3, with D perhaps matching TRBD1 (5 bases). Germline V gene data show CDR1 as SQVTM and CDR2 as ANQGSEA. Trimming took 5 bases from V and 5 from J, leaving 11 bases between them. This CDR3 region has 12 residues. CDR3 bases: TGCAGCGTTCTAATCCAGGGAGATACGCAGTATTTT. Residues: CSVLIQGDTQYF.

This clone was picked up one time. V and J are TRBV4-3 and TRBJ2-1, with 9 bases fitting TRBD2. CDR1 and CDR2 (germline): LGHNA, YSLEER. The CDR3 length is 16 residues. The junction had 6 bases not matched to a gene; V was cut back by 1 base and J by 5 bases. This CDR3 reads CASSQVRLAGNNEQFF. CDR3 coding DNA: TGCGCCAGCAGCCAAGTACGTCTAGCGGGGAACAATGAGCAGTTCTTC.

The chain couples TRBV7-3 to TRBJ2-7; a weak D match, TRBD2 (7 bases). Germline lookup yields CDR1 SGHTA and CDR2 FQGTGA. The CDR3 runs to 15 residues. V lost 1 base and J lost 3, with 13 bases in between. The CDR3 DNA reads TGTGCCAGCAGCTTAAACCCGGGGGGCTACTACGAGCAGTACTTC. It specifies CASSLNPGGYYEQYF.

The V call is TRBV28, the J call TRBJ2-5; 7 nucleotides line up with TRBD2. The germline gives CDR1 MDHEN, CDR2 SYDVKM. The junction had 17 bases not matched to a gene; V was cut back by 5 bases and J by 5 bases. This CDR3 region has 17 residues. In nucleotides, the CDR3 is TGTGCCAGCAGTCTCCCCCATGTGGCGGGAGCAAGGGAGACCCAGTACTTC. Protein product: CASSLPHVAGARETQYF.

The chain recombines TRBV12-5 with TRBJ2-5; a possible D gene is TRBD2 (5 bases). Trimming pared 6 bases from V and 0 bases from J, leaving 14 bases between. This CDR3 is 15 amino acids long. Germline lookup yields CDR1 LGHNT and CDR2 FRNRAP. The CDR3, as DNA: TGTGCTAGTGGGCTGGACCGAGGGTACCAAGAGACCCAGTACTTC. Protein: CASGLDRGYQETQYF.

The DNA for the CDR3 is TGTGCCAGCAAGGGTCCCGGGAACTCCTACGAGCAGTACTTC. Translated, it gives CASKGPGNSYEQYF. This chain joins TRBV2 and TRBJ2-7; the D gene is possibly TRBD2 (5 bases). Per the germline V gene, CDR1 is SNHLY and CDR2 is FYNNEI. The CDR3 contains 14 residues. Trimming removed 7 bases from V and 0 bases from J, with 13 bases in between.

The CDR3 bases are TGTGCCAGCAGCCGTAGACTTGGGTCAGATCAGCCCCAGCATTTT. The encoded protein is CASSRRLGSDQPQHF. V usage is TRBV7-2 and J usage is TRBJ1-5; D is unclear. V was cut by 5 bases and J by 5 bases, with 16 bases left in between. CDR1 SGHTA and CDR2 FQGNSA come from the germline V gene. This CDR3 spans 15 amino acids.

The chain is built from TRBV7-6 and TRBJ1-2; 7 nucleotides line up with TRBD1. CDR1 and CDR2 (germline): SGHVS, FNYEAQ. The CDR3 extends over 13 amino acids. Unmatched junction bases numbered 8, after V lost 5 bases and J lost 8 bases. The CDR3 DNA reads TGTGCCAGCAGCCTCCGACAGGGTTACGGCTACACCTTC. It yields the protein CASSLRQGYGYTF.

The chain uses TRBV20-1 and TRBJ2-5; D gene ambiguous. V was shortened by 6 bases and J by 4 bases, with 9 bases between the two germline ends. Germline V gives CDR1 DFQATT, CDR2 SNEGSKA (reference sequence). The CDR3 runs to 11 residues. The DNA of the CDR3 is TGCAGTGCCCCCCCCGGAGAGACCCAGTACTTC. Amino acid sequence: CSAPPGETQYF.

V gene TRBV28 combines with J gene TRBJ1-5, with D possibly being TRBD1 (6 bases). Germline V gene data show CDR1 as MDHEN and CDR2 as SYDVKM. V lost 3 bases to trimming and J lost 2 bases, with 14 bases between them. The CDR3 totals 16 residues. The DNA for the CDR3 is TGTGCCAGCAGTTTTTTGCTACAGGGCCGCAATCAGCCCCAGCATTTT. Translated: CASSFLLQGRNQPQHF.

V usage is TRBV6-5 and J usage is TRBJ2-1; 7 bases are a match to TRBD2. Germline V gene sequence: CDR1 MNHEY, CDR2 SVGAGI. The CDR3 sequence is 13 residues long. Losses at the gene ends were 7 bases for V and 8 bases for J; bases not matched to a gene: 8. Here the CDR3 reads CASTTGGRDEQFF. The CDR3, as DNA: TGTGCCAGCACCACTGGGGGGAGGGATGAGCAGTTCTTC.

The chain links TRBV30 to TRBJ2-7, with 7 bases lining up with TRBD2. The CDR3 consists of 12 residues. J was trimmed by 2 bases and V by 4 bases; bases with no gene match: 2. Germline CDR1 is GTSNPN and CDR2 is SVGIG (reference sequence). The chain's CDR3 is CAWTGGTYEQYF. The CDR3, as DNA: TGTGCCTGGACGGGGGGAACCTACGAGCAGTACTTC. Together with reference TRBV30 and TRBJ2-7, the CDR3 gives the full variable domain: SQTIHQWPATLVQPVGSPLSLECTVEGTSNPNLYWYRQAAGRGLQLLFYSVGIGQISSEVPQNLSASRPQDRQFILSSKKLLLSDSGFYLCAWTGGTYEQYFGPGTRLTVT.

The rearrangement uses TRBV7-8 and TRBJ2-4, with D unclear. The V gene lost 2 bases and the J gene lost 7 bases, with 9 bases spanning the gap. Germline assignment: CDR1 SGHVS and CDR2 FQNEAQ. CDR3 size: 13 residues. The CDR3 here is CASSLRVWNIQYF. The CDR3 DNA sequence: TGTGCCAGCAGCTTACGGGTGTGGAACATTCAGTACTTC. The full variable domain, its missing parts supplied by reference TRBV7-8 and TRBJ2-4, is GAGVSQSPRYKVAKRGQDVALRCDPISGHVSLFWYQQALGQGPEFLTYFQNEAQLDKSGLPSDRFFAERPEGSVSTLKIQRTQQEDSAVYLCASSLRVWNIQYFGAGTRLSVL.

This chain uses TRBV30 with TRBJ2-1; 7 bases are shared with TRBD2. The CDR3 has 13 amino acids. CDR1 is GTSNPN and CDR2 is SVGIG in the germline V gene (reference sequence). V trimming: 2 bases; J trimming: 7 bases; junction bases outside the gene matches: 5. The CDR3 DNA reads as TGTGCCTGGAGTACGCAGGGAGGGAATGAGCAGTTCTTC. It yields the protein CAWSTQGGNEQFF.

The J gene is TRBJ2-1, the V gene TRBV4-1; TRBD2 is a possible D gene (5 bases). This CDR3 has 14 amino acids. V was cut by 6 bases and J by 0 bases, with 9 bases left in between. The germline CDR1 and CDR2 sequences are MGHRA and YSYEKL. In DNA form, the CDR3 reads TGCGCCAGCAGGCTGGGGAGCTCCTACAATGAGCAGTTCTTC. It codes for CASRLGSSYNEQFF.

The chain carries TRBV5-1 and TRBJ1-2; 8 positions agree with TRBD1. The length of the CDR3 is 15 residues. Germline loops: CDR1 SGHRS, CDR2 YFSETQ. J was trimmed by 2 bases and V by 3 bases; bases with no gene match: 6. The CDR3 is CASSSGQGLNYGYTF. For the CDR3, the DNA is TGCGCCAGCAGCTCAGGACAGGGCCTCAACTATGGCTACACCTTC.

This rearrangement joins TRBV6-5 to TRBJ1-2; possibly TRBD1 for D (6 bases). The CDR3 runs to 13 residues. Trimming removed 6 bases from V and 2 bases from J, with 10 bases in between. Germline loops: CDR1 MNHEY, CDR2 SVGAGI. This CDR3 is CASSPTGNYGYTF. CDR3 DNA sequence: TGTGCCAGCAGCCCTACAGGGAACTATGGCTACACCTTC.